This T cell receptor (beta chain) was retrieved from a study of OX40 agonist ivuxolimab in advanced cancers. Study details: Past anti-PD-1, anti-PD-L1 or anti-CTLA-4 therapy was accepted, and roughly 38% had received some. Study conclusions and caveats: Among some nonresponders, normalized T-cell clonal expansion was also low. Partly responding patients at 0.1-3.0 mg/kg showed some of the smallest clonal expansion. Antigen specificity remained undetermined for the expanded peripheral T cells.

Trimming stripped 8 bases from V and 0 bases from J, with 16 bases between. Germline V gene lookup returns CDR1 MNHEY and CDR2 SVGAGI. The CDR3 is 15 residues long. Turning to this clone: Its specificity is not known.

Data came from immunoSEQ multiplex PCR; TCRdb stores just in-frame clones and leaves some out. Of tens of thousands of clones listed, roughly 84% are singletons. The chain combines TRBV6-5 with TRBJ1-1, with TRBD1 as a possible D gene (5 bases). The sample in question was CD4+ or CD8+ T cells sorted from blood, obtained in a trial of the OX40 agonist ivuxolimab. The sequence was collected from an adult with an advanced solid tumor such as melanoma, head and neck, liver or kidney cancer. CDR3 protein: CASRLQGVMNTEAFF. The CDR3 nucleotides are TGTGCCAGCCGCCTACAAGGGGTCATGAACACTGAAGCTTTCTTT.